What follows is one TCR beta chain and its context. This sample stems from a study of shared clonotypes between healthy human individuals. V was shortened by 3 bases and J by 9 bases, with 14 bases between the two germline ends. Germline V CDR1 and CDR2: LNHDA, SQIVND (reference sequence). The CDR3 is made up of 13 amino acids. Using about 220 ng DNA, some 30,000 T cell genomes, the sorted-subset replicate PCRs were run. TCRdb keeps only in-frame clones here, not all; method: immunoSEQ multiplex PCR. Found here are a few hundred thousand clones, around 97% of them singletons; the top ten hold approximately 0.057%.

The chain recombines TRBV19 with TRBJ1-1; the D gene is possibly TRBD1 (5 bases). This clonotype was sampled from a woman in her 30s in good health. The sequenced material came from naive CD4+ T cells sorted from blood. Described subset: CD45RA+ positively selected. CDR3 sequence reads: CASSIATGVQAFF. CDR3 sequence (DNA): TGTGCCAGTAGTATCGCAACGGGGGTGCAAGCTTTCTTT.